This TCR beta chain was captured in a study of cytomegalovirus exposure and HLA in healthy donors. This CDR3 is 14 amino acids long. With V trimmed by 8 bases and J by 2 bases, 6 bases remained unmatched. In germline, CDR1 is MNHEY, CDR2 SMNVEV (reference sequence). Study results and caveats: There were around 160 TCR beta chains listed as cytomegalovirus-associated.

In this sample, this clone is medium-sized. The antigen is not known. PCR used 60 Vbeta primers and 13 Jbeta primers. Libraries were prepared by immunoSEQ multiplex PCR; TCRdb keeps only in-frame clonotypes and omits some of them. The sample holds tens of thousands of clones, 87% seen once. The V and J genes are TRBV27 and TRBJ2-7, with TRBD1 identical over 10 bases. The sequence was obtained from a woman in her 40s in good health and CMV-seropositive. Sequenced material: PBMCs. The CDR3 region is CASGGQGSAYEQYF. Written as DNA, the CDR3 is TGTGCCAGCGGGGGACAGGGGTCGGCCTACGAGCAGTACTTC.